This entry features one T cell receptor beta chain sequence. Its antigen specificity is not known. Base qualities are missing; no much larger clone stands one base away. The data belong to a study of cytomegalovirus exposure and HLA in healthy donors (dated by TCRdb to 2017 to 2019). Context from the whole study: An earlier analysis of 587 of the donors reported 276 Gb of sequence data and 100 million to 120 million unique TCR beta sequences obtained from approximately 180 million T cells. An early release that covered more than 550 HLA-typed donors contained approximately 300 gigabases of sequencing data and tens of millions of unique TCR sequences. Of the 300 to 450 genotyped donors, approximately 83% fell in the genetic ancestry cluster associated with self-reported Caucasian donors. The study was designed to test whether signatures of past pathogen exposure could be identified by cataloging public T cell receptors. Using immunosequencing, the study profiled T cell repertoires from 550 to 750 subjects and related those repertoires to cytomegalovirus serostatus. A separate validation cohort of some 130 different subjects was used in addition to the approximately 700-subject first cohort. To predict cytomegalovirus infection status, the study combined high-throughput TCR immunosequencing, statistical association of individual TCRs with disease status, and machine learning. To study patterns of TCR occurrence, a later analysis re-analyzed previously published TCR beta repertoires from 666 donors and added high-resolution HLA genotyping. Rather than drawing on any new phenotypic data, the later analysis identified candidate immune exposures from TCR beta sequences and the way those sequences occurred across donors. An earlier analysis of approximately 500 of the donors applied high-throughput TCR beta sequencing to assess whether each TCR beta V gene segment acted as functional or pseudogenic. Donor age, sex, ethnicity and CMV serostatus were collected together with the repertoire data. In a later genetic analysis, genome-wide SNP genotypes for about three fifths of the roughly 670 donors were used, and that subset was treated as a discovery cohort. Every discovery cohort repertoire had been produced on one sequencing platform. HLA typing included class I and class II loci at four-digit resolution. Typing coverage varied by locus: roughly 629-630 donors for A, B, C, DRB1 and DQB1; 500 to 550 for DQA1; 606 for DPA1; more than 450 for DPB1. Roughly 5 DR-DQ haplotypes were handled as single units for association and clustering, since linkage in the cohort was strong. On average, roughly 250,000 unique TCR beta nucleotide sequences were sequenced per donor among 350 to 400 genotyped donors of the cohort, with roughly 18% of those sequences being non-productive.

The cohort was made up of roughly 670 healthy bone marrow donors. At the time of sampling, all cohort members were nominally healthy, though unrecorded immune exposures were likely present. The donor tested CMV seronegative and was one of the 352 seronegative cohort members. A peripheral blood sample was collected from each donor, and TCR beta sequencing was performed on peripheral blood mononuclear cells. The Qiagen DNeasy Blood Extraction Kit was used to extract genomic DNA from the blood cell samples. Study-wide findings and limitations: The sequencing pipeline was judged likely to have produced a cluster of highly shared sequence variants as a technical artifact. An earlier analysis of 587 of the donors showed that most TCR beta V segments appeared in productive rearrangements either about 87% or about 30% of the time, which broadly matched IMGT annotations. Because some donors lacked HLA typing at each locus, the association tests relied only on the typed subset. A later analysis found that HLA-associated TCR beta chains were more clonally expanded and had lower generation probabilities than equally common non-associated chains. Some IMGT-functional V segments, including TRBV6-2 and TRBV6-3, could not be told apart with the 87-base-pair reads, so those segments were excluded. For the cohort, immune exposure information was limited to CMV serostatus. Linkage disequilibrium might explain the correlated functional status among segregating V segments, but an unknown experimental factor could not be ruled out. In a later analysis, the rate of TCR association differed among HLA loci, with DRB1 alleles having the most associated TCRs and HLA-C alleles having the fewest. Roughly uniform sequencing depth across donors was assumed in presence/absence analyses, although this assumption may not hold. A later analysis reported that several top co-occurrence clusters appeared linked to parvovirus B19, influenza, CMV and Epstein-Barr virus. A few of the identified cytomegalovirus-associated TCR beta chains were confirmed in vitro to be specific for cytomegalovirus antigens. Assigning TCR associations to individual alleles was difficult when HLA alleles, especially DR and DQ, strongly co-occurred. Only TCR beta chains were sequenced in this cohort, and the absence of alpha or paired-chain data limited detectable features. The classifier was reported to diagnose cytomegalovirus status with high specificity and sensitivity in both the original cohort and the validation cohort. Because counts were too low, about 18 rarely observed V segments, including chromosome 9 orphons, were left out of the earlier analysis of roughly 600 of the donors. According to a later analysis, most CMV-associated TCR beta chains appeared to be HLA-restricted, and the HLA associations seemed to be driven largely by CMV exposure. According to the authors, the approach could potentially be generalized to other disease states and immunological phenotypes. In a later genetic analysis, fewer N-insertions in productive TCRs were reported among donors in an Asian-associated ancestry cluster than the approximately 710-donor mean. A later analysis associated 15,000 to 20,000 TCR beta sequences with specific HLA alleles at a false discovery rate of 0.05. Most TCR sequences were observed very rarely across donors, whereas some public TCRs were present in many individuals. In the study, some 160 TCR beta chains were listed as associated with cytomegalovirus. An association between a missense DCLRE1C variant and V-gene and J-gene trimming of TCR beta chains was found in a later genetic analysis and replicated in an independent cohort. A further reported finding was that TCR beta sequences accurately predicted the HLA-A and HLA-B alleles for most subjects in the first cohort.

The method behind the library was the immunoSEQ multiplex PCR assay. For the multiplex PCR, a mixture combining 60 forward primers for TCR Vbeta segments and 13 reverse primers for TCR Jbeta segments was used. Amplification of the CDR3 region of rearranged TCR beta genes was performed with a multiplex PCR assay on genomic DNA. The Illumina HiSeq System was used to sequence the amplified TCR beta libraries as 87-base-pair reads. The authors' pipeline ran thus. A later analysis tallied 80 million to 95 million unique TCR beta chains across the approximately 670 repertoires, and approximately 9.9 million of those chains were shared by two or more donors. Raw reads were error-corrected and collapsed into unique sequences with a nearest-neighbor algorithm that merged closely related sequences to remove PCR and sequencing errors. CDR3 sequences were aligned to IMGT reference sequences to assign V, D and J gene segments. Each retained sequence needed at least a six-nucleotide match to both a V gene segment and a J gene segment. Rearrangements were classified as productive when the CDR3 lacked stop codons and remained in frame with V and J, and all other rearrangements were classified as non-productive. Following IMGT convention, CDR3 was defined as the stretch from the second conserved V-encoded cysteine to the conserved J-encoded phenylalanine. The earlier analysis of 587 of the donors excluded sequences that lacked an unambiguous match to a single V gene segment. In an earlier analysis of roughly 500 of the donors, V segments were called functional above 56.7% productive rearrangements and were called segregating when the between-donor standard deviation exceeded 5%. A statistical classification framework was built for diagnosing cytomegalovirus status from the catalog of TCR beta chain sequences. A later analysis assigned V and J genes by comparing TCR nucleotide sequences with IMGT/GENE-DB human TR gene sequences. The TCRdist pipeline was used in a later analysis to assign CDR3 sequences and most-parsimonious VDJ recombination scenarios. In a later analysis, every TCR beta chain was defined by the combination of its CDR3 amino acid sequence and its V-gene family, and reads without a unique V-gene family were dropped. In a later analysis, fewer than 600 highly shared, low-generation-probability nucleotide sequences were removed to address suspected cross-contamination and a sequencing artifact. In a later analysis, a clonal expansion index was calculated for each public chain from normalized within-repertoire ranks of inferred template counts. In a later analysis, generation probabilities were computed using a VDJ recombination model fitted to out-of-frame rearrangements, and the results were checked against IGoR. Hypergeometric tests were used in a later analysis to score TCR-TCR, TCR-HLA and TCR-CMV co-occurrence, with a repertoire-size bias correction applied to the TCR pairs. A later analysis estimated false discovery rates by permuting HLA or CMV assignments 20 times. In a later analysis, co-occurring TCRs were grouped with DBSCAN, and TCRdist sequence similarity was added when clustering was performed within HLA-allele-positive subsets. Repertoires with fewer than 30,000 or more than 120,000 public chains, plus five repertoires with anomalous nucleotide sharing, were excluded from co-occurrence clustering. The clones in this table, taken by TCRdb from immuneACCESS, are in-frame only. Not every clone is retained; where verified, under half of the shortfall comes from an unresolved V gene, and the cause of the rest is unknown. That table is the source of V, J and clone size, and D and trimming were worked out from the DNA. The sample yields around 140,000 clones; more than 75% were counted once. Approximately 1.1% of the sample is held by the ten biggest clonotypes.

V loses 5 bases, J loses 4 bases, and the germline ends lie 13 bases apart. Reading from cysteine to phenylalanine, the CDR3 counts 14 amino acids. The read is trimmed to its CDR3 DNA, 42 bases read in frame from base 1. The germline V gene sets CDR1 to SGHRS and CDR2 to YFSETQ. This sequence originates from a male donor in good health and CMV-seronegative. In this chain, TRBV5-1 is recombined with TRBJ2-1; a tentative D call is TRBD1 (5 bases match). Specimen: PBMCs. The nucleotide sequence reads as follows: TGCGCCAGCAGAGTCAGGGATTTTTACAATGAGCAGTTCTTC. Its amino acids are CASRVRDFYNEQFF. Reference TRBV5-1 and TRBJ2-1 genes cover what lies past the CDR3, so the full variable domain is KAGVTQTPRYLIKTRGQQVTLSCSPISGHRSVSWYQQTPGQGLQFLFEYFSETQRNKGNFPGRFSGRQFSNSRSEMNVSTLELGDSALYLCASRVRDFYNEQFFGPGTRLTVL.